One and the same sample provided the 12 T cell receptor beta chains below, sequenced in a study of cytotoxic CD8 clonotypes in ibrutinib-treated CLL. TCRdb's copy holds only in-frame clones and misses some; the assay was immunoSEQ multiplex PCR. The sample consists of 16,000 or so clones, approximately 67% of them appearing once. Sample: PBMCs, taken before ibrutinib treatment. These receptors originate from a human donor with chronic lymphocytic leukemia.

This clone was picked up a small number of times. This chain connects TRBV6-1 to TRBJ1-1; 7 bases are shared with TRBD1. Trimming removed 6 bases from V and 5 bases from J; junction bases left unmatched: 6. The CDR3 runs 13 residues. CDR1 and CDR2 (germline): MNHNS, SASEGT. CDR3 DNA sequence: TGTGCCAGCAGATACAGGGGTGGTACTGAAGCTTTCTTT. Translating gives CASRYRGGTEAFF.

The chain recombines TRBV5-1 with TRBJ2-7; D unresolved. Trimming removed 0 bases from V and 2 bases from J, with 9 bases in between. The CDR3 contains 14 residues. CDR1 is SGHRS and CDR2 is YFSETQ in the germline V gene. The CDR3 DNA follows: TGCGCCAGCAGCTTGGCCATTGAGCCCTACGAGCAGTACTTC. Its translation: CASSLAIEPYEQYF.

This clone was seen a few times. The chain carries TRBV19 and TRBJ1-1; 9 bases line up with TRBD1. The ends lost 1 base at V and 4 bases at J; junction bases unmatched: 4. This CDR3 region has 15 residues. Germline V CDR1 and CDR2: LNHDA, SQIVND (reference sequence). In nucleotides, the CDR3 is TGTGCCAGTAGTATAGTAGCGACAGGGGGCACTGAAGCTTTCTTT. Translation gives CASSIVATGGTEAFF.

The rearrangement links TRBV19 to TRBJ2-1; D might be TRBD1 or TRBD2, each matching 5 bases. Per the germline V gene, CDR1 is LNHDA and CDR2 is SQIVND (reference sequence). The CDR3 length is 14 residues. V was shortened by 4 bases and J by 10 bases, with 17 bases between the two germline ends. The CDR3 DNA sequence: TGTGCCAGTAGTACCGGGATAGGGGCCTTAGAGCAGTTCTTC. It codes for CASSTGIGALEQFF.

This chain uses TRBV4-3 with TRBJ2-1; TRBD2 aligns across 14 bases. Per the germline V gene, CDR1 is LGHNA and CDR2 is YSLEER. This CDR3 contains 20 residues. V lost 4 bases to trimming and J lost 2 bases; unmatched junction nucleotides: 13. In DNA form, the CDR3 reads TGCGCCAGCAGCCCTCGACTAGCGGGGGGGTTGGCGAGCACCTACAATGAGCAGTTCTTC. Protein product: CASSPRLAGGLASTYNEQFF.

This clone is medium-sized. The rearrangement joins TRBV9 to TRBJ2-2, with a weak D call TRBD1 (5 bases). Per the germline V gene, CDR1 is SGDLS and CDR2 is YYNGEE. This CDR3 has 16 residues. Trimming removed 0 bases at V and 4 bases at J, with 13 bases between. The CDR3 loop is CASSVAKGSGTGELFF. As DNA, the CDR3 is TGTGCCAGCAGCGTAGCTAAGGGGTCGGGCACCGGGGAGCTGTTTTTT.

This clone has more than one count but fewer than ten. V is TRBV19 and J is TRBJ2-1; D gene ambiguous. The V gene lost 3 bases and the J gene lost 5 bases, with 14 bases spanning the gap. The CDR3 is 15 amino acids. Germline CDR1 LNHDA, CDR2 SQIVND (reference sequence). In DNA, the CDR3 is TGTGCCAGTAGTATGGTGGGGATTCTCAACAATGAGCAGTTCTTC. Its protein is CASSMVGILNNEQFF.

This chain joins TRBV4-2 and TRBJ2-7; TRBD2 matches at 7 bases. Losses at the gene ends were 5 bases for V and 0 bases for J; bases not matched to a gene: 7. The CDR3 spans 15 residues. Germline V gene lookup returns CDR1 LGHNA and CDR2 YNFKEQ. CDR3 in amino acids: CASSNGGILSYEQYF. The CDR3 nucleotides are TGTGCCAGCAGCAACGGGGGGATCCTCTCCTACGAGCAGTACTTC.

This chain uses TRBV5-5 with TRBJ1-6, with TRBD1 identical over 11 bases. Germline CDR1 is SGHKS and CDR2 is YYEKEE (reference sequence). J lost 9 bases, V lost 4 bases, and 6 bases had no gene match. The CDR3 has 15 amino acids. The CDR3 spells CASSVRDRGISPLHF. The DNA of the CDR3 is TGTGCCAGCAGCGTCCGGGACAGGGGGATTTCACCCCTCCACTTT.

The chain has TRBV9 and TRBJ2-1; no definite D call. Deletions cut 3 bases from V and 0 bases from J, with 13 bases between. There are 16 residues in the CDR3. Germline V gene data show CDR1 as SGDLS and CDR2 as YYNGEE. CDR3 sequence reads: CASSARPASSYNEQFF. DNA of the CDR3: TGTGCCAGCAGCGCCCGACCCGCGAGCTCCTACAATGAGCAGTTCTTC.

This chain joins TRBV7-2 and TRBJ2-3; the match to TRBD2 covers 9 bases. V lost 5 bases to trimming and J lost 9 bases; unmatched junction nucleotides: 12. The length of the CDR3 is 15 residues. The V gene's germline CDR1 is SGHTA and CDR2 FQGNSA. CDR3 region: CASSRSGGNWETQYF. For the CDR3, the DNA is TGTGCCAGCAGCCGGAGCGGGGGGAATTGGGAAACGCAGTATTTT. Drawing the rest from reference TRBV7-2 and TRBJ2-3, the complete variable domain is GAGVSQSPSNKVTEKGKDVELRCDPISGHTALYWYRQSLGQGLEFLIYFQGNSAPDKSGLPSDRFSAERTGGSVSTLTIQRTQQEDSAVYLCASSRSGGNWETQYFGPGTRLTVL.

J is TRBJ2-3 and V is TRBV5-1; TRBD2 agrees at 8 bases. Trimming at V came to 3 bases and at J to 4 bases, leaving 19 bases not matched to a gene. Germline CDR1 SGHRS, CDR2 YFSETQ. The CDR3 is 19 amino acids. CDR3 loop: CASSSPVAGGSHPSDTQYF. CDR3 coding DNA: TGCGCCAGCAGCTCCCCAGTCGCGGGGGGCTCCCACCCCTCAGATACGCAGTATTTT.